Shown below are 32 T cell receptor beta chains from a single sample sequenced in a study of blood T cell repertoires in COVID-19. Libraries were prepared by immunoSEQ multiplex PCR; TCRdb keeps only in-frame clonotypes and omits some of them. This table holds fewer than 400,000 clones, around four fifths found once. The specimen sequenced was peripheral blood. These receptors were collected from a man younger than 40 with active or convalescent COVID-19.

This chain links TRBV6-2 or TRBV6-3 with TRBJ1-1; D gene ambiguous. The germline gives CDR1 MNHEY, CDR2 SVGEGT. The V and J ends lost 5 bases and 8 bases respectively, with 15 bases between them. The CDR3 spans 13 residues. CDR3 residues: CASSRGGQTEAFF. The CDR3 bases are TGTGCCAGCAGTCGAGGCGGGCAGACCGAAGCTTTCTTT.

This clone was seen only a few times. V usage is TRBV5-4 and J usage is TRBJ2-2; D not certain. Germline V CDR1 and CDR2: SGHNT, YYREEE (reference sequence). V lost 5 bases, J lost 6 bases, and 8 bases lay in between. The CDR3 runs 12 residues. The CDR3 DNA is TGTGCCAGCAGTTTCGCGGCCGGGGAGCTGTTTTTT. It is translated as CASSFAAGELFF.

The J gene is TRBJ1-1, the V gene TRBV19; perhaps TRBD1 as D (5 bases). V shed 9 bases and J shed 1 base, with 9 bases lying between them. From germline, CDR1 is LNHDA and CDR2 SQIVND (reference sequence). The CDR3 has 12 amino acids. For the CDR3, the DNA is TGTGCCAGCGGCAGGGCGAACACTGAAGCTTTCTTT. This gives the protein CASGRANTEAFF.

The V gene is TRBV3-1 (or the pseudogene TRBV3-2), the J gene TRBJ1-1; D gene unclear. The germline V gene has CDR1 LGHDT and CDR2 YNNKEL (reference sequence). Trimming shortened V by 4 bases and J by 5 bases, and 11 bases separated the two germline ends. The CDR3 is made up of 13 amino acids. The DNA for the CDR3 is TGTGCCAGCAGCCCGAGGGAGAGAACTGAAGCTTTCTTT. Its translation: CASSPRERTEAFF.

This chain joins TRBV3-1 (or the pseudogene TRBV3-2) and TRBJ1-6; a possible D gene is TRBD1 (6 bases). Deletions cut 4 bases from V and 13 bases from J, with 14 bases between. Looked up from germline, CDR1 is LGHDT and CDR2 is YNNKEL (reference sequence). The CDR3 spans 13 residues. CDR3 protein: CASSRQDSSPLHF. DNA for the CDR3: TGTGCCAGCAGCCGACAGGACTCCTCTCCCCTCCACTTT.

The rearrangement uses TRBV6-6 and TRBJ1-2; D not certain. In germline, CDR1 is MNHNY, CDR2 SVGAGI (reference sequence). The V and J ends lost 10 bases and 6 bases respectively, with 12 bases between them. The CDR3 extends over 11 amino acids. CDR3 DNA sequence: TGTGCCACATCGGCGGGAGATGGCTACACCTTC. Residues: CATSAGDGYTF.

This rearrangement joins TRBV25-1 to TRBJ1-2; 7 bases map to TRBD1. V shed 4 bases, J shed 8 bases, and the junction held 4 bases outside the gene matches. CDR3 length: 12 residues. The germline V gene encodes CDR1 MGHDK and CDR2 SYGVNS. CDR3 residues: CASSGDRDGYTF. In nucleotides, the CDR3 is TGTGCCAGCAGTGGTGACAGGGACGGCTACACCTTC.

The rearrangement links TRBV27 to TRBJ2-7, with TRBD2 matching over 9 bases. The germline V gene encodes CDR1 MNHEY and CDR2 SMNVEV (reference sequence). This CDR3 has 16 amino acids. V was clipped by 0 bases and J by 3 bases; unmatched bases: 6. CDR3 sequence (DNA): TGTGCCAGCAGTTTATCGTGGGCGGGAGGGGACTACGAGCAGTACTTC. It is translated as CASSLSWAGGDYEQYF.

The CDR3 DNA sequence: TGTGCCAGCAGCAACGGTGTTCCGGGACAGGGCAATTCACCCCTCCACTTT. Its protein product is CASSNGVPGQGNSPLHF. The chain joins TRBV21-1 to TRBJ1-6; the D call in the table, TRBD1, was not verified against the DNA. TRBV21-1 is flagged as a pseudogene. CDR3 length: 17 residues.

This clone was detected only once. The genes are TRBV19 and TRBJ1-5; weak D call: TRBD1 (5 bases). Trimming took off 4 bases at V and 0 bases at J, with 13 bases between the two ends. Germline CDR1 and CDR2: LNHDA and SQIVND (reference sequence). The CDR3 runs to 16 residues. The CDR3 loop reads CASSTRGEDSNQPQHF. The CDR3 nucleotides read TGTGCCAGTAGTACCCGGGGGGAGGATAGCAATCAGCCCCAGCATTTT.

This clone has just one count. The chain carries TRBV4-1 and TRBJ1-4, with 7 bases lining up with TRBD1. The CDR3 is 17 amino acids. V was pared by 3 bases and J by 2 bases, with 9 bases of the junction left unmatched. CDR1 is MGHRA, CDR2 YSYEKL, per germline. The CDR3 DNA sequence: TGCGCCAGCAGCCATCAACAGGGGTTCGGGACTAATGAAAAACTGTTTTTT. It codes for CASSHQQGFGTNEKLFF.

The V and J genes are TRBV13 and TRBJ2-1; 10 bases match TRBD2. This CDR3 region has 16 residues. V lost 4 bases, J lost 2 bases, and 5 bases stayed unmatched. The V gene's germline CDR1 is PRHDT and CDR2 FYEKMQ (reference sequence). Here the CDR3 reads CASSSEREGAYNEQFF. CDR3 bases: TGTGCCAGCAGCTCAGAGCGGGAGGGGGCCTACAATGAGCAGTTCTTC.

The chain carries TRBV2 and TRBJ2-1, with 16 bases fitting TRBD2. This CDR3 has 18 residues. Germline V CDR1 and CDR2: SNHLY, FYNNEI. Trimming cost V 7 bases and J 0 bases; bases outside gene matches: 6. CDR3 residues: CASKGLAGGMSSYNEQFF. CDR3 in DNA: TGTGCCAGCAAGGGACTAGCGGGAGGGATGAGCTCCTACAATGAGCAGTTCTTC.

This chain uses TRBV11-3 with TRBJ1-3; D is unclear. The CDR3 totals 14 residues. Germline CDR1 is SGHNT and CDR2 is YENEEA. Trimming took 5 bases from V and 2 from J, leaving 10 bases between them. The CDR3 reads CASSDRRAGNTIYF. The CDR3 region has the DNA TGTGCCAGCAGCGACCGCCGGGCTGGAAACACCATATATTTT.

CDR3 sequence (DNA): TGTGCCAGCAGTGTGGGGGGAGGGGATGAAAAACTGTTTTTT. Protein: CASSVGGGDEKLFF. J is TRBJ1-4 and V is TRBV28; D is perhaps TRBD1 (5 bases). V lost 5 bases, J lost 6 bases, and 13 bases lay in between. The CDR3 spans 14 residues. The V gene's germline CDR1 is MDHEN and CDR2 SYDVKM.

This clone was observed a handful of times. This rearrangement joins TRBV19 to TRBJ2-5, with D possibly TRBD2 on 5 matching bases. The V end lost 2 bases, the J end lost 1 base, and 14 bases lay between the germline ends. The CDR3 is 16 amino acids. CDR1 is LNHDA, CDR2 SQIVND, per germline (reference sequence). CDR3 protein: CASSIKPSRRQETQYF. Here the CDR3 DNA reads TGTGCCAGTAGTATAAAACCTAGCCGACGCCAAGAGACCCAGTACTTC.

The V call is TRBV25-1, the J call TRBJ1-3; 12 nucleotides agree with TRBD1. The CDR3 has 16 residues. Per the germline V gene, CDR1 is MGHDK and CDR2 is SYGVNS. The ends lost 3 bases at V and 3 bases at J; junction bases unmatched: 3. The CDR3 reads CASSDGTGGFGNTIYF. CDR3 bases: TGTGCCAGCAGTGATGGGACAGGGGGCTTTGGAAACACCATATATTTT.

J is TRBJ2-4 and V is TRBV9; 12 bases agree with TRBD2. Germline V lookup: CDR1 SGDLS, CDR2 YYNGEE. The CDR3 has 16 residues. Trimming removed 3 bases from V and 6 bases from J; junction bases left unmatched: 7. In nucleotides, the CDR3 is TGTGCCAGCAGCGACCTAGCGGGGGGGCCCCCAAACATTCAGTACTTC. It encodes CASSDLAGGPPNIQYF.

This rearrangement joins TRBV7-2 to TRBJ1-1; D is undetermined. CDR1 is SGHTA, CDR2 FQGNSA, per germline. The V gene lost 1 base and the J gene lost 12 bases, with 12 bases spanning the gap. The CDR3 is 12 amino acids. DNA for the CDR3: TGTGCCAGCAGCTTAGGCGGGCCCGGGACTTTCTTT. Translating it yields CASSLGGPGTFF.

This clone was seen only once. The chain carries TRBV13 and TRBJ2-3; no definite D call. CDR1 is PRHDT, CDR2 FYEKMQ, per germline (reference sequence). The CDR3 length is 15 residues. The V end lost 5 bases, the J end lost 2 bases, and 14 bases lay between the germline ends. The DNA of the CDR3 is TGTGCCAGCAGCAACCCTAGGCCCCACACAGATACGCAGTATTTT. Translated: CASSNPRPHTDTQYF.

This clone was seen a single time. The gene calls are TRBV11-3 and TRBJ2-2, with 10 bases matching TRBD1. The CDR3 runs to 16 residues. The germline CDR1 and CDR2 sequences are SGHNT and YENEEA. V trimming: 5 bases; J trimming: 5 bases; junction bases outside the gene matches: 8. Written as DNA, the CDR3 is TGTGCCAGCAGCCGTAGACAGGGGGCGCTTACCGGGGAGCTGTTTTTT. This sequence encodes CASSRRQGALTGELFF.

This sequence joins TRBV9 and TRBJ1-2; a possible D gene is TRBD1 (5 bases). V shed 0 bases and J shed 8 bases, with 11 bases lying between them. This CDR3 has 13 residues. Germline V CDR1 and CDR2: SGDLS, YYNGEE. Here the CDR3 reads CASSVGQGQGYTF. The CDR3 nucleotides are TGTGCCAGCAGCGTAGGTCAGGGCCAAGGCTACACCTTC.

The rearrangement uses TRBV4-3 and TRBJ1-5; D call uncertain. V shed 4 bases and J shed 4 bases, with 8 bases lying between them. The CDR3 extends over 13 amino acids. Germline V gene lookup returns CDR1 LGHNA and CDR2 YSLEER. CDR3 in DNA: TGCGCCAGCAGCCCGCGCTTGAATCAGCCCCAGCATTTT. This sequence encodes CASSPRLNQPQHF.

This rearrangement joins TRBV13 to TRBJ2-3, with 12 positions matching TRBD2. Germline CDR1 and CDR2: PRHDT and FYEKMQ (reference sequence). The CDR3 loop spans 16 amino acids. Trimming cost V 0 bases and J 8 bases; bases outside gene matches: 6. The CDR3 DNA sequence: TGTGCCAGCAGCTTAGGCGGACTAGCGGGGCGCGTTACGCAGTATTTT. Translation gives CASSLGGLAGRVTQYF.

This chain joins TRBV7-9 and TRBJ2-5, with 10 bases fitting TRBD2. The CDR3 length is 16 residues. The junction had 11 bases not matched to a gene; V was cut back by 5 bases and J by 5 bases. Looked up from germline, CDR1 is SEHNR and CDR2 is FQNEAQ (reference sequence). The DNA of the CDR3 is TGTGCCAGCAGCCCCCGGACTAGCGGAGCGGGGGAGACCCAGTACTTC. Encoded protein: CASSPRTSGAGETQYF.

The chain joins TRBV19 to TRBJ2-3; 11 bases are a match to TRBD2. This CDR3 has 15 residues. V lost 7 bases to trimming and J lost 6 bases; unmatched junction nucleotides: 9. CDR1 LNHDA and CDR2 SQIVND come from the germline V gene (reference sequence). CDR3 in amino acids: CASNPGLAVGDTQYF. Written as DNA, the CDR3 is TGTGCCAGTAACCCGGGACTAGCGGTGGGGGATACGCAGTATTTT.

The chain is built from TRBV10-3 and TRBJ2-1; 14 bases are a match to TRBD2. From germline, CDR1 is ENHRY and CDR2 SYGVKD. Germline trimming cut 7 bases from V and 9 bases from J; bases unmatched to any gene: 11. The length of the CDR3 is 16 residues. The CDR3 DNA reads as TGTGCCATCATGGGGCCGGGACTAGCGGGAGTTGGTGAGCAGTTCTTC. Translation: CAIMGPGLAGVGEQFF.

V and J are TRBV7-9 and TRBJ1-6; a possible D gene is TRBD1 (6 bases). Germline V gene lookup returns CDR1 SEHNR and CDR2 FQNEAQ (reference sequence). The CDR3 extends over 13 amino acids. V lost 4 bases to trimming and J lost 8 bases, with 9 bases between them. CDR3 nucleotide sequence: TGTGCCAGCAGCTCGAAGGGGGATTCACCCCTCCACTTT. The encoded protein is CASSSKGDSPLHF.

The rearrangement uses TRBV4-1 and TRBJ1-5; D remains unclear. Trimming took 0 bases from V and 0 from J, leaving 6 bases between them. This CDR3 is built from 15 residues. Germline CDR1 and CDR2: MGHRA and YSYEKL. DNA for the CDR3: TGCGCCAGCAGCCAAGATAGAGGTAGCAATCAGCCCCAGCATTTT. It specifies CASSQDRGSNQPQHF.

This clone has just a few counts. The CDR3: CASIRTEGTGELFF. The CDR3 region has the DNA TGTGCCAGCATCCGGACTGAGGGCACCGGGGAGCTGTTTTTT. The chain carries TRBV2 and TRBJ2-2; possible D gene TRBD2, 5 bases. In germline, CDR1 is SNHLY, CDR2 FYNNEI. The CDR3 runs to 14 residues. V lost 7 bases and J lost 4, with 13 bases in between. Based on the CDR3 plus reference TRBV2 and TRBJ2-2, the full variable domain is EPEVTQTPSHQVTQMGQEVILRCVPISNHLYFYWYRQILGQKVEFLVSFYNNEISEKSEIFDDQFSVERPDGSNFTLKIRSTKLEDSAMYFCASIRTEGTGELFFGEGSRLTVL.

This chain connects TRBV7-9 to TRBJ2-1; no clear D. Germline V gene lookup returns CDR1 SEHNR and CDR2 FQNEAQ (reference sequence). The V and J ends lost 7 bases and 9 bases respectively, with 13 bases between them. This CDR3 has 12 residues. The CDR3 loop reads CASTFSTPEQFF. The CDR3 DNA follows: TGTGCCAGCACCTTCTCTACCCCTGAGCAGTTCTTC.

The chain couples TRBV21-1 to TRBJ2-1; the table's D call, TRBD1, has no DNA check behind it. TRBV21-1 is a recognized pseudogene. This CDR3 contains 16 residues. The DNA for the CDR3 is TGTGCCAGCAGCAAAGCTGGAGGGACAGCGTCGGATGAGCAGTTCTTC. It specifies CASSKAGGTASDEQFF.